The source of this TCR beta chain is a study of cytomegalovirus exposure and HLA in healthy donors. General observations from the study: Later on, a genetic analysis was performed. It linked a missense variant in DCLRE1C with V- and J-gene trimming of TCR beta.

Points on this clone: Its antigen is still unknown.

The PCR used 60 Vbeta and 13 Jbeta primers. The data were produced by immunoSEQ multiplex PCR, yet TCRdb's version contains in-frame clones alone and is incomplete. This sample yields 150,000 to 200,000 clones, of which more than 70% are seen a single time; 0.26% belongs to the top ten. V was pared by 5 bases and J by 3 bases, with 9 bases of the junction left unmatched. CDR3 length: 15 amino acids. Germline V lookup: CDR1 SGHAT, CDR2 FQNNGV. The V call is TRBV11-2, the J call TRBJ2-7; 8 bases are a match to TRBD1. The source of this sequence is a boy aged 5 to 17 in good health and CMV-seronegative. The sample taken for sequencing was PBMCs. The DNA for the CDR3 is TGTGCCAGCAGCCTACACAGGGGGGTCGGCTACGAGCAGTACTTC. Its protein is CASSLHRGVGYEQYF.